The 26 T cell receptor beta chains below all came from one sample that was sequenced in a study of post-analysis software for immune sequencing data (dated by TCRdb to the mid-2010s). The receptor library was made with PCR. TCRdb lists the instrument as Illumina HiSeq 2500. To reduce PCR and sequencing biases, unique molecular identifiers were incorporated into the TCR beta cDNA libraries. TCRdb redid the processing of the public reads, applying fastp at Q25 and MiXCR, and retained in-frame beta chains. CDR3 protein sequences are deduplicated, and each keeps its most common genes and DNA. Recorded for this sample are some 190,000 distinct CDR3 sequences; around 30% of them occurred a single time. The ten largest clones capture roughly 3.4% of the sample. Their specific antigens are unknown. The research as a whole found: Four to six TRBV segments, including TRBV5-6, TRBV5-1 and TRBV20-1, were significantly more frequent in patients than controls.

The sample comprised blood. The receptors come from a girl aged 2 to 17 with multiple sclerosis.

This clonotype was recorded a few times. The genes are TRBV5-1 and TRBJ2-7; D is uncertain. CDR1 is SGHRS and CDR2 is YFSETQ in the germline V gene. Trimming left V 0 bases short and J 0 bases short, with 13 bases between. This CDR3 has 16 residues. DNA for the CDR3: TGCGCCAGCAGCTTGGGACGGTGGGGAAGCTCCTACGAGCAGTACTTC. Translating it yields CASSLGRWGSSYEQYF.

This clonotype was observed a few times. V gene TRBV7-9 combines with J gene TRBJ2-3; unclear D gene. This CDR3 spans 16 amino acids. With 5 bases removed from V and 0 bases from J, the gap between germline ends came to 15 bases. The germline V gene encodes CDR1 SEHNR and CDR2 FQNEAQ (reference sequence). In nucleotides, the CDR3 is TGTGCCAGCAGCACAACCACCGGTGCTAGCACAGATACGCAGTATTTT. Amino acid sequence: CASSTTTGASTDTQYF.

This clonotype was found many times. The CDR3 region has the DNA TGCTGCGGGGACCAGGGGGTATATGGCTACACCTTC. This translates into CCGDQGVYGYTF. The chain employs TRBV29-1 and TRBJ1-2; 7 positions match TRBD1. There are 12 residues in the CDR3. Germline-derived CDR1 and CDR2 are SQVTM and ANQGSEA.

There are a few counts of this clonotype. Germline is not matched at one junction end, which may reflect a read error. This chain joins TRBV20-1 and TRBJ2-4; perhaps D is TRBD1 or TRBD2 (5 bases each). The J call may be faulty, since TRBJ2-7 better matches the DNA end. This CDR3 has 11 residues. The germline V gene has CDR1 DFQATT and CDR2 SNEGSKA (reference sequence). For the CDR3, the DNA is TGCAGGGCTAGCCAGGGCGTCGAGCAGTACTTC. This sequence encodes CRASQGVEQYF.

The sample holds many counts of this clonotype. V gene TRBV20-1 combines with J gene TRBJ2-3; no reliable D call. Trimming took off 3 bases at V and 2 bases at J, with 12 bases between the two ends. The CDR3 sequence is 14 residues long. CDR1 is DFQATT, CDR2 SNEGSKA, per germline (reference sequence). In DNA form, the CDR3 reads TGCAGTGCTAGCGGACGGAGACTCACAGATACGCAGTATTTT. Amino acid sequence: CSASGRRLTDTQYF.

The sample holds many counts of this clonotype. The CDR3 bases are TGCGCCAGCAGCTTGGGTGGGTTAGCGAATACAGATACGCAGTATTTT. Protein product: CASSLGGLANTDTQYF. The V call is TRBV5-1, the J call TRBJ2-3; D might be TRBD2 (5 bases). The CDR3 is made up of 16 amino acids. V was clipped by 0 bases and J by 3 bases, with 14 bases between them. Per the germline V gene, CDR1 is SGHRS and CDR2 is YFSETQ.

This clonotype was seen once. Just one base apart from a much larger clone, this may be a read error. This CDR3 is CASSQDYNEEFF. In DNA form, the CDR3 reads TGTGCCAGCAGCCAAGACTACAATGAGGAGTTCTTC. The chain carries TRBV3-1 and TRBJ2-1; D remains unclear. The CDR3 is 12 amino acids. Germline-derived CDR1 and CDR2 are LGHDT and YNNKEL (reference sequence).

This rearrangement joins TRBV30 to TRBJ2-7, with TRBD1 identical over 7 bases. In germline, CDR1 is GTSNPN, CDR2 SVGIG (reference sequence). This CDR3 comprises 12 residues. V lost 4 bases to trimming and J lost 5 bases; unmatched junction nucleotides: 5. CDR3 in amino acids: CAWTIGGDEQYF. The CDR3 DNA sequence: TGTGCCTGGACAATAGGGGGCGACGAGCAGTACTTC.

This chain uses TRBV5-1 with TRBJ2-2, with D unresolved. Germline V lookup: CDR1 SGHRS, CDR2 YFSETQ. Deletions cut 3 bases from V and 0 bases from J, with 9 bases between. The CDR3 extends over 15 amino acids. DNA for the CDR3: TGCGCCAGCAGCTGGTTTTCGGCGAACACCGGGGAGCTGTTTTTT. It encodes CASSWFSANTGELFF. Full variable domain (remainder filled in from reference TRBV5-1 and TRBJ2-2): KAGVTQTPRYLIKTRGQQVTLSCSPISGHRSVSWYQQTPGQGLQFLFEYFSETQRNKGNFPGRFSGRQFSNSRSEMNVSTLELGDSALYLCASSWFSANTGELFFGEGSRLTVL.

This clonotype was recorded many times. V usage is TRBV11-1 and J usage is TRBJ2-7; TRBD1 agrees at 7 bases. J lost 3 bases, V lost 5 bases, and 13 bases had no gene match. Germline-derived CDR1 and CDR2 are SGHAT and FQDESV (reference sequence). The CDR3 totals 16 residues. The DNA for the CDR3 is TGTGCCAGCAGCCCCCGTGGGCTGGCAGGGGGCTACGAGCAGTACTTC. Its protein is CASSPRGLAGGYEQYF.

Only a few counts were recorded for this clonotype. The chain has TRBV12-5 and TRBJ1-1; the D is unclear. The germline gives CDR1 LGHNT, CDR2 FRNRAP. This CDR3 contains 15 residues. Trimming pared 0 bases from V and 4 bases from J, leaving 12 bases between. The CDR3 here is CASGLVRSGPTEAFF. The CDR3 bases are TGTGCTAGTGGTTTGGTCCGGAGCGGTCCCACTGAAGCTTTCTTT.

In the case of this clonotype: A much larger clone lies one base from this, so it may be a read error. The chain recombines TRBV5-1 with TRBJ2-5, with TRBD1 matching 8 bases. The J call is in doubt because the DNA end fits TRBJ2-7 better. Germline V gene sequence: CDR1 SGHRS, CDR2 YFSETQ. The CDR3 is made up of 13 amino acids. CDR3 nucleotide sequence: TGCGCCAGCAGCCCAGGACAGGGCAGCGAGCAGTACTTC. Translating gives CASSPGQGSEQYF.

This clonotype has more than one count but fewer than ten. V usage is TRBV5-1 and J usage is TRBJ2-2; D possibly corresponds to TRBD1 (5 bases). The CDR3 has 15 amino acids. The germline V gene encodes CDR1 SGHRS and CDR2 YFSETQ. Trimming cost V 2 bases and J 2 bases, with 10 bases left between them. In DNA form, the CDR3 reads TGCGCCAGCAGCTTTCAAGGGGAAAACACCGGGGAGCTGTTTTTT. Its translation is CASSFQGENTGELFF.

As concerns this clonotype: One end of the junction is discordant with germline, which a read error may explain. The CDR3 region has the DNA TGCTGTGCTAGAGGGATAGGAGCCTATCAGCCCCAGCATTTT. Its protein product is CCARGIGAYQPQHF. The rearrangement links TRBV20-1 to TRBJ1-5; D remains ambiguous. Germline CDR1 reads DFQATT; CDR2 reads SNEGSKA (reference sequence). This CDR3 is built from 14 residues.

The CDR3 DNA reads as TGTGCCAGCAGCCCGACAGGGAGTAGCACAGATACGCAGTATTTT. Translating it yields CASSPTGSSTDTQYF. The chain employs TRBV12-3 or TRBV12-4 and TRBJ2-3; 7 bases are shared with TRBD1. The CDR3 runs to 15 residues. The V gene end was trimmed by 6 bases and the J gene end by 0 bases; junction bases not matched to a gene: 6.

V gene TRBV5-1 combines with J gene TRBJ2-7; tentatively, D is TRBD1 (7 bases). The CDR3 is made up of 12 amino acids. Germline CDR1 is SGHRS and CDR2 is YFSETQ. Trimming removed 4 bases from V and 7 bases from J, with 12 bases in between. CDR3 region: CASSQTGREQYF. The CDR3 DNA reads TGCGCCAGCAGCCAGACAGGGAGGGAGCAGTACTTC.

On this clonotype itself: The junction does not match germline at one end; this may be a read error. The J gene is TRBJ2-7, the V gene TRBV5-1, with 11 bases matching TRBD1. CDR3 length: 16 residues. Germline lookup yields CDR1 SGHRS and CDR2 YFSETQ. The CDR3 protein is CVSSFHPGQGAYEQYF. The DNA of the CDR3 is TGCGTCAGCAGCTTCCACCCGGGACAGGGGGCCTACGAGCAGTACTTC.

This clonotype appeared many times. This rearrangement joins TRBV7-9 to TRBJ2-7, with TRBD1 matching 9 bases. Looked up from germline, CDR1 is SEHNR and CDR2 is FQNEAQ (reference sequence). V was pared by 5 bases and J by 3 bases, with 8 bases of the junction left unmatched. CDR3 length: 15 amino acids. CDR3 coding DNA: TGTGCCAGCAGCCACCCGGGACAGGGACACTACGAGCAGTACTTC. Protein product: CASSHPGQGHYEQYF. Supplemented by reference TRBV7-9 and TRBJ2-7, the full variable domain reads DTGVSQNPRHKITKRGQNVTFRCDPISEHNRLYWYRQTLGQGPEFLTYFQNEAQLEKSRLLSDRFSAERPKGSFSTLEIQRTEQGDSAMYLCASSHPGQGHYEQYFGPGTRLTVT.

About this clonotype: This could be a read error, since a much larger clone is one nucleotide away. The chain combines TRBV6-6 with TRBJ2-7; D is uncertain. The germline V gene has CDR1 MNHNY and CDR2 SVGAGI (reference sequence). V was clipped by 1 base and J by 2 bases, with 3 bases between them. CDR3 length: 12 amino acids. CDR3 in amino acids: CASSYFAYEQYF. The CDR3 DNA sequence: TGTGCCAGCAGTTACTTCGCCTACGAGCAGTACTTC.

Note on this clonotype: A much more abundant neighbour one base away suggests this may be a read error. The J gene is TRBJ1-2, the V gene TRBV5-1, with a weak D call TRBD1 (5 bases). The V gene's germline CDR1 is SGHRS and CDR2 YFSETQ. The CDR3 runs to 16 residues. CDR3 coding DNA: TGCGCCGGCAGCTTGGGACCCTCCTGGGGTAACTATGGCTACACCTTC. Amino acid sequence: CAGSLGPSWGNYGYTF.

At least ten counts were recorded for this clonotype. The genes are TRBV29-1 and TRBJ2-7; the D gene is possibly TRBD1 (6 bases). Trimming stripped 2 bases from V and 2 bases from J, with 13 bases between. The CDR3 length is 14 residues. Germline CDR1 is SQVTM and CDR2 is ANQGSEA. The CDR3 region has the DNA TGCAGCGTTGAATCCGGGCAGGGGACCTACGAGCAGTACTTC. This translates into CSVESGQGTYEQYF.

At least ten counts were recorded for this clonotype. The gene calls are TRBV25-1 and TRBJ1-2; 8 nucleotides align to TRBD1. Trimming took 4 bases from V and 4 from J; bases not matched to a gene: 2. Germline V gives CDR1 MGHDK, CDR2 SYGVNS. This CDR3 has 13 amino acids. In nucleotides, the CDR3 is TGTGCCAGCAGTGTCACAGGGGGCTATGGCTACACCTTC. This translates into CASSVTGGYGYTF.

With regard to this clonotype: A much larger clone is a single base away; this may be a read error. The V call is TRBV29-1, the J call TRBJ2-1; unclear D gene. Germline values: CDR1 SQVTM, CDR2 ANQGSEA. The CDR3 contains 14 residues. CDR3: CSVEDGLSYNERFF. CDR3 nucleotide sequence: TGCAGCGTTGAAGACGGGCTCTCCTACAATGAGCGGTTCTTC.

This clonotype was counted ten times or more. CDR3 DNA: TGTGCCACCAGCAGAGCCCCGGGACACCCGGCCTACGAGCAGTACTTC. This gives the protein CATSRAPGHPAYEQYF. The chain has TRBV15 and TRBJ2-7, with D possibly being TRBD1 (6 bases). The CDR3 sequence is 16 residues long. V gave up 1 base and J gave up 2 bases, with 15 bases separating them. Looked up from germline, CDR1 is LNHNV and CDR2 is YYDKDF (reference sequence).

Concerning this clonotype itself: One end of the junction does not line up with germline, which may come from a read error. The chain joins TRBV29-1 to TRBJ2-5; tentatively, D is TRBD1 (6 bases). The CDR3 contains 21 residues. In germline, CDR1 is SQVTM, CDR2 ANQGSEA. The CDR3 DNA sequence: TGCAGCGTTCTCCCCTTTACATCCTCAAGGCTACAGGGAAAGGACCAAGAGACCGAGTACTTC. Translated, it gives CSVLPFTSSRLQGKDQETEYF.

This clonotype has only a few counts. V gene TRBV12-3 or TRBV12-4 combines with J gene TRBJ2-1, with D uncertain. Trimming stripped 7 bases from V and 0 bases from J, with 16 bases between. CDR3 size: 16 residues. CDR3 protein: CASNRVSKSSYNEQFF. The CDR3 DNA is TGTGCCAGCAACCGTGTGTCGAAGAGCTCCTACAATGAGCAGTTCTTC.